This T cell receptor (beta chain) appears in the sequencing data of a study of STAT3 mutations in large granular lymphocyte leukemia. A remark on this clone: Its antigen is unidentified.

Germline V gene data show CDR1 as SEHNR and CDR2 as FQNEAQ (reference sequence). This CDR3 comprises 14 residues. The ends were cut back, 2 bases at V and 4 bases at J, with 10 bases in the middle. This table comes from immunoSEQ multiplex PCR, and its TCRdb copy is limited to in-frame clones, with some not included. This table holds 17,000 or so clones, roughly 81% found once. General study points: In T-cell large granular lymphocyte leukemia, about half of patients showed multiple immunodominant subclonotypes.

This sequence was found in a man aged 45-65 years with T-cell large granular lymphocyte leukemia. Some clones in this sample may be carry-over from other donors' samples. The sequencing sample was made of peripheral blood mononuclear cells. This chain joins TRBV7-9 and TRBJ2-3; D gene unclear. In DNA, the CDR3 is TGTGCCAGCAGCTTATACAATCGGGCAGATACGCAGTATTTT. Its protein is CASSLYNRADTQYF.